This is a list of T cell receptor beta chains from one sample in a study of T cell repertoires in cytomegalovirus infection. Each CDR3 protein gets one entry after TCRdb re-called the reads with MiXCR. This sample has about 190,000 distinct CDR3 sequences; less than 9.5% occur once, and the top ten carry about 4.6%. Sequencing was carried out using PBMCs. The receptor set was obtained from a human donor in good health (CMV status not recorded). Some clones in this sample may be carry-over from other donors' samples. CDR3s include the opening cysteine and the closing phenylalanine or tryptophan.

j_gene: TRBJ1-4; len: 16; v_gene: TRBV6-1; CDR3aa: CASSYDRQILNEKLFF
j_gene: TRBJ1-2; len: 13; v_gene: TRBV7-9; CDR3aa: CASSLAQAYGYTF
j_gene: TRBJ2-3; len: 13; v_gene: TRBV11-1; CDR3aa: CASVPAGTDTQYF
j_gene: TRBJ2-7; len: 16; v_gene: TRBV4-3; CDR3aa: CASSPQLDTRGVEQYF
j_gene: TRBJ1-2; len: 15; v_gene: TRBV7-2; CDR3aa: CASSLIPGTDNGYTF
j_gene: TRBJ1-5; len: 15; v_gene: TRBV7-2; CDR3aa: CASSLGGTVGQPQHF
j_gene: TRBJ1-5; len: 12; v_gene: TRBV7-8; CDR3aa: CASAGPYQPQHF
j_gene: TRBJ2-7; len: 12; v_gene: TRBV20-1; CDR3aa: CSAALAAGEQYF
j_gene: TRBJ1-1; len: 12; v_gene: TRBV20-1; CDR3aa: CSALGQNTEAFF
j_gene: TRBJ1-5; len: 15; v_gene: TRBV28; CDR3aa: CASSFLGGFNQPQHF
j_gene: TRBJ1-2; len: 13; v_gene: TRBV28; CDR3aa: CASSLGQGDGYTF
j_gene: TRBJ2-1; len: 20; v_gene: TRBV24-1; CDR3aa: CATSDLGPSGKGLTYNEQFF
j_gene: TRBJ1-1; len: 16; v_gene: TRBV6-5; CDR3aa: CASSYSIFGENTEAFF
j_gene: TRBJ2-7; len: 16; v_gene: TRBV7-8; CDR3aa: CASSPPGGRRGGEQYF
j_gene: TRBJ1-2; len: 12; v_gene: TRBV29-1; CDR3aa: CSATGTNYGYTF
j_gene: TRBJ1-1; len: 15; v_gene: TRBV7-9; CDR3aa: CASSPFGIMNTEAFF
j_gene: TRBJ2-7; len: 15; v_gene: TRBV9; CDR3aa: CASSVESGSSYEQYF
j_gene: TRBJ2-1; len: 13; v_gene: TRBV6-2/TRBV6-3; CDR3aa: CASLASGNNEQFF
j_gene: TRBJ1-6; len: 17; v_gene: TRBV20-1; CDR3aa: CSARDARTTVYNSPLHF
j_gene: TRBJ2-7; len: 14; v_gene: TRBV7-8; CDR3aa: CASSLGGQGFEQYF
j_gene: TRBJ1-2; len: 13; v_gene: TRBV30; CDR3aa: CAFTTGENYGYTF
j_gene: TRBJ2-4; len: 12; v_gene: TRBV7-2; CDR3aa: CASSLPGPIQYF
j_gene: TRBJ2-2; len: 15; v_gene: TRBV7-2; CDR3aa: CASSLARAGTGELFF
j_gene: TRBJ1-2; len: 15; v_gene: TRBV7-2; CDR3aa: CASSQANDRAYGYTF
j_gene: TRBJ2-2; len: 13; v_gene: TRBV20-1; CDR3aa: CSAKPGGTGELFF
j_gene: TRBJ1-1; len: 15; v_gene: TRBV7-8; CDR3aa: CASSLVQGPSAEAFF
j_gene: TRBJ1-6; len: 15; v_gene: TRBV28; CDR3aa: CASNTMDAINSPLHF
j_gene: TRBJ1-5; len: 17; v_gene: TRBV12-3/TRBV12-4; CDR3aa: CASSAGTGGGSNQPQHF
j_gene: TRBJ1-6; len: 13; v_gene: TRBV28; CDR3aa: CASSSGTESPLHF
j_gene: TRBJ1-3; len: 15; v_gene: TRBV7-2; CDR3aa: CASSLSDSSGNTIYF
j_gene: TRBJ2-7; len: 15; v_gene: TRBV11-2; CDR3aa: CASSLEYSTGDEQYF
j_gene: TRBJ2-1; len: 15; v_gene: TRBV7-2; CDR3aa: CASSSWRDSYNEQFF